A selection of T cell receptor beta chains follows, all from one sample in a study of blood T cell repertoires in COVID-19. TCRdb keeps only in-frame clones here, not all; method: immunoSEQ multiplex PCR. The table records some 150,000 clones, around four fifths of them present only once. Sequencing input: PBMCs or T cells enriched from blood (not recorded which). Source of these receptors: a woman aged 40 to 50 who had recovered from COVID-19. Both conserved end residues are part of each CDR3. Each record gives: V gene, clone size, J gene, CDR3 protein. Clone size is shown for a subset of rows, as once, few, many or a class of expanded clone.

>TRBV9|-|TRBJ1-1
CASAGGPLNTEAFF
>TRBV5-1|-|TRBJ2-3
CASSFRTSGYGDTQYF
>TRBV4-2|-|TRBJ1-1
CASSQDWAEYTEAFF
>TRBV12-3/TRBV12-4|few|TRBJ1-2
CASSFWQGGYTF
>TRBV7-8|once|TRBJ1-6
CASSLRQGNSPLHF
>TRBV2|-|TRBJ2-7
CASTLDGDTYEQYF
>TRBV7-2|few|TRBJ2-5
CASSLKGTTGRGAQYF
>TRBV7-8|-|TRBJ2-7
CASRNDSGILKQYF
>TRBV6-5|-|TRBJ1-2
CASSYDPLGGGYTF
>TRBV30|-|TRBJ1-1
CAWSEGGHTEAFF
>TRBV5-1|-|TRBJ2-2
CASSLEGGSTGELFF
>TRBV4-1|-|TRBJ2-7
CASSQGSGRGYEQYF
>TRBV3-1/TRBV3-2|-|TRBJ1-2
CASSQDSGQGGHGYTF
>TRBV4-1|-|TRBJ2-2
CASSQERARGGELFF
>TRBV5-1|-|TRBJ2-7
CASSLEQGVYEQYF